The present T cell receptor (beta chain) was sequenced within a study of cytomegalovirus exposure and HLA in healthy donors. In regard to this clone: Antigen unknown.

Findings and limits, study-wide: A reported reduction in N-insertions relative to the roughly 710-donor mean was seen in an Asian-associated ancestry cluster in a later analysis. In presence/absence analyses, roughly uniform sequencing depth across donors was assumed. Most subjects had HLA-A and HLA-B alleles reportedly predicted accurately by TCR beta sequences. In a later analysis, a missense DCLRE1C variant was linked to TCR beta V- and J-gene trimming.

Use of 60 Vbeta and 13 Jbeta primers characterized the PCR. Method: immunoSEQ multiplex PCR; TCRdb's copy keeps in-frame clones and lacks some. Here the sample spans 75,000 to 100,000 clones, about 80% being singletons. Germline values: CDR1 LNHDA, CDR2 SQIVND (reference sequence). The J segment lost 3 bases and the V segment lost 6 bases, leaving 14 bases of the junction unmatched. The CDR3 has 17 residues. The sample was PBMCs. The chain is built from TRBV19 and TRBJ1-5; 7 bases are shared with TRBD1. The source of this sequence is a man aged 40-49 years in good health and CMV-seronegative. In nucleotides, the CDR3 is TGTGCCAGTAGGGGCTTGGGACACCAGGGGGTCAATCAGCCCCAGCATTTT. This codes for CASRGLGHQGVNQPQHF.